Shown below are 11 T cell receptor beta chains from a single sample sequenced in a study of cytomegalovirus exposure and HLA in healthy donors. PCR primers comprised 60 Vbeta and 13 Jbeta primers. Measured with immunoSEQ multiplex PCR; TCRdb has only the in-frame clones, and not every one. The sample includes some 87,000 clones, under 85% of them seen just once. The specimen was PBMCs. These receptors all come from a man aged 30 to 45 in good health and CMV-seronegative.

The rearrangement joins TRBV29-1 to TRBJ1-1; D gene unclear. Trimming shortened V by 7 bases and J by 0 bases, and 24 bases separated the two germline ends. The CDR3 covers 17 residues. Germline values: CDR1 SQVTM, CDR2 ANQGSEA. The CDR3 spells CSARNTRSPAMNTEAFF. CDR3 sequence (DNA): TGCAGCGCCCGAAACACACGGAGCCCGGCAATGAACACTGAAGCTTTCTTT. Full variable domain (remainder filled in from reference TRBV29-1 and TRBJ1-1): SAVISQKPSRDICQRGTSLTIQCQVDSQVTMMFWYRQQPGQSLTLIATANQGSEATYESGFVIDKFPISRPNLTFSTLTVSNMSPEDSSIYLCSARNTRSPAMNTEAFFGQGTRLTVV.

The sample holds a few counts of this clone. V is TRBV5-6 and J is TRBJ2-7; 7 bases match TRBD1. This CDR3 region has 15 residues. V dropped 4 bases and J dropped 5; count of bases not matched to a gene: 12. Germline-derived CDR1 and CDR2 are SGHDT and YYEEEE. The CDR3 nucleotides are TGTGCCAGCAGCCTCCCCAGGGGGTATGCGGACGAGCAGTACTTC. Protein: CASSLPRGYADEQYF.

The gene calls are TRBV27 and TRBJ2-1, with D maybe TRBD2 (5 bases). The V end was cut by 1 base, the J end by 0 bases, with 10 bases between. This CDR3 spans 16 amino acids. Germline V gives CDR1 MNHEY, CDR2 SMNVEV (reference sequence). The CDR3 is CASSLFPGSSYNEQFF. CDR3 DNA: TGTGCCAGCAGTTTATTCCCGGGAAGCTCCTACAATGAGCAGTTCTTC.

The table lists this clone with a count of one. The chain uses TRBV6-5 and TRBJ2-7, with D possibly being TRBD1 (6 bases). From germline, CDR1 is MNHEY and CDR2 SVGAGI. CDR3 length: 14 residues. Trimming took off 5 bases at V and 5 bases at J, with 16 bases between the two ends. In DNA, the CDR3 is TGTGCCAGCAGTGCTACAGGGTCTCGGAACGAGCAGTACTTC. Translation: CASSATGSRNEQYF.

The gene calls are TRBV12-5 and TRBJ1-2; 7 bases fit TRBD1. Trimming at V came to 5 bases and at J to 4 bases, leaving 4 bases not matched to a gene. CDR3 size: 13 residues. Germline loops: CDR1 LGHNT, CDR2 FRNRAP. The CDR3 DNA sequence: TGTGCTAGTGGTCAGACAGGGAGCTATGGCTACACCTTC. Protein sequence: CASGQTGSYGYTF.

The rearrangement uses TRBV5-1 and TRBJ1-1, with D unclear. Germline V gives CDR1 SGHRS, CDR2 YFSETQ. This CDR3 region has 14 residues. Trimming took off 0 bases at V and 3 bases at J, with 9 bases between the two ends. The CDR3 sequence is CASSLGLRDTEAFF. The CDR3 DNA reads TGCGCCAGCAGCTTGGGCCTTCGGGACACTGAAGCTTTCTTT.

This chain joins TRBV7-9 and TRBJ2-7; TRBD1 matches 9 bases. This CDR3 spans 16 amino acids. Trimming took 1 base from V and 6 from J; bases not matched to a gene: 10. Germline values: CDR1 SEHNR, CDR2 FQNEAQ (reference sequence). CDR3 in DNA: TGTGCCAGCAGCTTAGTAGGCGGACAGGGGATGTCCGAGCAGTACTTC. It is translated as CASSLVGGQGMSEQYF.

V and J are TRBV29-1 and TRBJ2-7; perhaps TRBD2 as D (7 bases). Per the germline V gene, CDR1 is SQVTM and CDR2 is ANQGSEA. The CDR3 spans 12 residues. The V gene lost 4 bases and the J gene lost 4 bases, with 11 bases spanning the gap. CDR3 region: CSVGGGAYEQYF. The CDR3 region has the DNA TGCAGCGTTGGAGGGGGGGCTTACGAGCAGTACTTC.

This sequence joins TRBV19 and TRBJ2-7; 9 nucleotides line up with TRBD2. The CDR3 consists of 17 residues. The V gene end was trimmed by 1 base and the J gene end by 6 bases; junction bases not matched to a gene: 13. Germline lookup yields CDR1 LNHDA and CDR2 SQIVND (reference sequence). The CDR3 here is CASSIALSGGTPIEQYF. The CDR3 nucleotides read TGTGCCAGTAGTATAGCATTAAGCGGGGGGACTCCTATCGAGCAGTACTTC.

V usage is TRBV19 and J usage is TRBJ1-3; 8 nucleotides agree with TRBD1. There are 14 residues in the CDR3. V shed 5 bases, J shed 9 bases, and the junction held 9 bases outside the gene matches. The germline V gene has CDR1 LNHDA and CDR2 SQIVND (reference sequence). The CDR3 reads CASSAPGTGGTIYF. Here the CDR3 DNA reads TGTGCCAGTAGTGCTCCCGGGACAGGCGGCACCATATATTTT.

The rearrangement joins TRBV7-9 to TRBJ1-5; 8 bases match TRBD1. The germline CDR1 and CDR2 sequences are SEHNR and FQNEAQ (reference sequence). V was pared by 0 bases and J by 4 bases, with 2 bases of the junction left unmatched. The CDR3 extends over 15 amino acids. DNA for the CDR3: TGTGCCAGCAGCTTAGCTGGGACAGGAAATCAGCCCCAGCATTTT. Amino acid sequence: CASSLAGTGNQPQHF.